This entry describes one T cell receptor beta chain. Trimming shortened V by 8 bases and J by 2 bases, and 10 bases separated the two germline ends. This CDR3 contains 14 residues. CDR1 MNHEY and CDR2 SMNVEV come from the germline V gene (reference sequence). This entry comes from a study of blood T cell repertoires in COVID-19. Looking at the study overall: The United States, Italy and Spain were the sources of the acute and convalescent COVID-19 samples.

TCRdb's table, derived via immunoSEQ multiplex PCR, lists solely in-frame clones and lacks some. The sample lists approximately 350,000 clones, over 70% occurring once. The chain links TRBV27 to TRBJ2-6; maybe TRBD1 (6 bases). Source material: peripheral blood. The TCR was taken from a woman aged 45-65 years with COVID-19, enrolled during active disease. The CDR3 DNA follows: TGTGCCAGCTCCAGACAGGCTGGGGCCAACGTCCTGACTTTC. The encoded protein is CASSRQAGANVLTF.